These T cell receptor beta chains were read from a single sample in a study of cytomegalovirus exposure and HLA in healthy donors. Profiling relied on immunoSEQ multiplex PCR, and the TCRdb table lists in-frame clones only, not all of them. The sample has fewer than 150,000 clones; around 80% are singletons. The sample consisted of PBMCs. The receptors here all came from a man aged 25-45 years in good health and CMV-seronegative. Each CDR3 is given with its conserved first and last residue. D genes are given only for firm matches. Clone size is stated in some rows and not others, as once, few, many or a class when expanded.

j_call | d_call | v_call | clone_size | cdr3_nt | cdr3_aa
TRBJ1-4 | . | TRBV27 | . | TGTGCCAGCAGCCGAGGGGGGGAGCGGGGTGAAAAACTGTTTTTT | CASSRGGERGEKLFF
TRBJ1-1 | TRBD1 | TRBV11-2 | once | TGTGCCAGCAGCTTTCAGGGGGCGAACACTGAAGCTTTCTTT | CASSFQGANTEAFF
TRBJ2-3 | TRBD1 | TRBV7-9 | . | TGTGCCGGACAGGTGGATACGCAGTATTTT | CAGQVDTQYF
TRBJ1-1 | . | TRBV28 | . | TGTGCCAGCAGTTTATGGGCAACCATGAACACTGAAGCTTTCTTT | CASSLWATMNTEAFF
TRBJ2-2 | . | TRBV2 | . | TGTGCCAGCGGTGAGGGCGCTTACACCGGGGAGCTGTTTTTT | CASGEGAYTGELFF
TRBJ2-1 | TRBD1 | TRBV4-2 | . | TGTGCCAGCAGCCAAGATCGGGGACAGGGTTACAATGAGCAGTTCTTC | CASSQDRGQGYNEQFF
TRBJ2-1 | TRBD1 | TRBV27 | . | TGTGCCAGCAGTCCGGGACAGGGGAACTACAATGAGCAGTTCTTC | CASSPGQGNYNEQFF
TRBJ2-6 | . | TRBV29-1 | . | TGCAGCGCCTACCTCGCTGGGGCCAACGTCCTGACTTTC | CSAYLAGANVLTF
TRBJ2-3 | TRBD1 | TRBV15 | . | TGTGCCACCAGCAGGGGACAGGGGCTTCACACAGATACGCAGTATTTT | CATSRGQGLHTDTQYF
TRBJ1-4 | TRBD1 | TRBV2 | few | TGTGCCAGCAGTGCGGACAGGGGAAATGAAAAACTGTTTTTT | CASSADRGNEKLFF
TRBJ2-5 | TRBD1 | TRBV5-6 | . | TGTGCCAGCACGCGACAGGGGGCCCAGTACTTC | CASTRQGAQYF
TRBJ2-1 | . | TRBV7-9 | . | TGTGCCAGCAGCTTAGGGGGAGGCCCCTACAATGAGCAGTTCTTC | CASSLGGGPYNEQFF
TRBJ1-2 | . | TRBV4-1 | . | TGCGCCAGCAGCCATGGAGGGCCTAGGGGCTATGGCTACACCTTC | CASSHGGPRGYGYTF
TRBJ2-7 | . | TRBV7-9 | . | TGTGCCAGCAGCTCAGCGGACAGCTACGAGCAGTACTTC | CASSSADSYEQYF
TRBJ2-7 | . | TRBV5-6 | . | TGTGCCAGCAGCCAGGCGGGTTCCCGGGTCAGCTACGAGCAGTACTTC | CASSQAGSRVSYEQYF
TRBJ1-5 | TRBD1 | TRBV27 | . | TGTGCCAGCAGGCGGACAGGGTCGGCAGGGCAGCCCCAGCATTTT | CASRRTGSAGQPQHF
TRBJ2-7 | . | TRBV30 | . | TGTGCCTGGAGTCCAAAGGGGACAAAGACCTACGAGCAGTACTTC | CAWSPKGTKTYEQYF
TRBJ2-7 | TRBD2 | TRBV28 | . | TGTGCCAGCAGTTCCCCCTCAGGTAGCGGGACGGGCTTCTACGAGCAGTACTTC | CASSSPSGSGTGFYEQYF
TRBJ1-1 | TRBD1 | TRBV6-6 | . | TGTGCCAGCAGCCCCGGCGAGACAGGGGTGAACACTGAAGCTTTCTTT | CASSPGETGVNTEAFF
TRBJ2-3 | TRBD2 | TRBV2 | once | TGTGCCAGCAGTGAATATACTAGCGGGAGGGCCGATACGCAGTATTTT | CASSEYTSGRADTQYF
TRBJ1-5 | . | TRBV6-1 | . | TGTGCCAGCAGTGAGAGGGCCCATCAGCCCCAGCATTTT | CASSERAHQPQHF
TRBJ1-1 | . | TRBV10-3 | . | TGTGCCATCAAAGGAGACTTGAACACTGAAGCTTTCTTT | CAIKGDLNTEAFF
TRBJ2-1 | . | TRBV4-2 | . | TGTGCCAGCAGCCAAGTAGAGAGCTCCTACAATGAGCAGTTCTTC | CASSQVESSYNEQFF
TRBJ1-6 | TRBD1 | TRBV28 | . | TGTGCCAGCAGTGTGACAGGGGGAATTAATTCACCCCTCCACTTT | CASSVTGGINSPLHF
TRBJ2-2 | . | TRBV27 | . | TGTGCCAGCAGTGTAACAGGGCCCGGGGAGCTGTTTTTT | CASSVTGPGELFF
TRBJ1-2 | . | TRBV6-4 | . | TGTGCCAGCAGCTGGACATTCAACTATGGCTACACCTTC | CASSWTFNYGYTF
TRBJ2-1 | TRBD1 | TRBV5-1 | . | TGCGCCAGCAGCTTGTACTCCGGGACAGGATGGAATGAGCAGTTCTTC | CASSLYSGTGWNEQFF
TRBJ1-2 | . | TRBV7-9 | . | TGTGCCAGCAGCTTAGAGTCAGGGAACTATGGCTACACCTTC | CASSLESGNYGYTF
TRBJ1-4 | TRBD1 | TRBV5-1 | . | TGCGCCAGCAGGCGAACAGGGGGATTTGGTGAAAAACTGTTTTTT | CASRRTGGFGEKLFF
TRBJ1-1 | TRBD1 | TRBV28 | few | TGTGCCGGTTACCCTACAGGGGCCACTGAAGCTTTCTTT | CAGYPTGATEAFF
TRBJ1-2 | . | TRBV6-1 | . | TGTGCCAGCAGTGAAGCGCTTCAGGGGCATGGCTACACCTTC | CASSEALQGHGYTF
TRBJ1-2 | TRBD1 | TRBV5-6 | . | TGTGCCAGCAGCTCCACAGGGGGCATAGGCTACACCTTC | CASSSTGGIGYTF
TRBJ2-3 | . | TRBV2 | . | TGTGCCAGCAGTGAACTCTACAGCACAGATACGCAGTATTTT | CASSELYSTDTQYF
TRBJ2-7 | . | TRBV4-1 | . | TGCGCCAGCAGCCAAGAGTTCGCGGCCTTAGAGCTTTACGAGCAGTACTTC | CASSQEFAALELYEQYF
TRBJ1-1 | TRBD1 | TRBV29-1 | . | TGCAGCGTGGCCGCCGGGACAGGGAGTGAAGCTTTCTTT | CSVAAGTGSEAFF
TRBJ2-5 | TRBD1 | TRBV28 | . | TGTGCCAGCAGTGTCACCCGGGACAGGGGACGAGAGACCCAGTACTTC | CASSVTRDRGRETQYF
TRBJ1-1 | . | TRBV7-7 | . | TGTGCTAGCAGCTTACCGGGAGAAAGGCGGGGGGCGCGAGGGACTGAAGCTTTCTTT | CASSLPGERRGARGTEAFF
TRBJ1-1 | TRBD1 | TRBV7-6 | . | TGTGCCAGCAGCCCCACAGGGGACATGAACACTGAAGCTTTCTTT | CASSPTGDMNTEAFF
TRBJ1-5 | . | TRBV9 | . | TGTGCCAGCAGCGTAGGGTACGCGGGTCGCCAGCCCCAGCATTTT | CASSVGYAGRQPQHF
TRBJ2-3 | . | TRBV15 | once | TGTGCCACCAGCAGAGATCCGTTTACTAATTTGGTTGGAGATACGCAGTATTTT | CATSRDPFTNLVGDTQYF
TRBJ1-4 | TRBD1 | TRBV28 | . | TGTGCCAGCAGTACTGCAGGGGGCCTTAATGAAAAACTGTTTTTT | CASSTAGGLNEKLFF
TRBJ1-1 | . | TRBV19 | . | TGTGCCAGTAGTCTAGGAAGAGGTGAAGCTTTCTTT | CASSLGRGEAFF
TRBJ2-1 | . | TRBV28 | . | TGTGCCAGCAGTACGGGGAAAAGCTCCTACAATGAGCAGTTCTTC | CASSTGKSSYNEQFF
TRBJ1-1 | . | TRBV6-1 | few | TGTGCCAGCAGTGAAGCGGGGCTGGGGGGAACTGAAGCTTTCTTT | CASSEAGLGGTEAFF
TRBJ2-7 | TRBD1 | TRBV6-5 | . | TGTGCCAGCAGCCGGACAGGGATGAACTACGAGCAGTACTTC | CASSRTGMNYEQYF
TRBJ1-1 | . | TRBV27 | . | TGTGCCAGCAGGGGGGGGGCCCGGGGAGCTTTCTTT | CASRGGARGAFF
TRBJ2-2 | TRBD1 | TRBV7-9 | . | TGTGCCAGCAGCTCAGCCGGGACAGCTAACACCGGGGAGCTGTTTTTT | CASSSAGTANTGELFF
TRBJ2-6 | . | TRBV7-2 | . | TGTGCCAGCAGCTTTCGACAGTTAAGCTCTGGGGCCAACGTCCTGACTTTC | CASSFRQLSSGANVLTF
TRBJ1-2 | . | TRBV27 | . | TGTGCCAGCAGCCCCCGGGAGGGGAATGGCTACACCTTC | CASSPREGNGYTF
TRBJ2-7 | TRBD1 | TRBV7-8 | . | TGTGCCAGCACCGCCTCGGCCACCAGGGGGTGGATTTACGAGCAGTACTTC | CASTASATRGWIYEQYF
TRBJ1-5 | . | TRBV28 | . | TGTGCCAGCAGTCCTGGACACCGTAGCAATCAGCCCCAGAATTTT | CASSPGHRSNQPQNF
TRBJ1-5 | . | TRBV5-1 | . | TGCGCCAGCAGCTTGGGGGACTGGAATCAGCCCCAGCATTTT | CASSLGDWNQPQHF
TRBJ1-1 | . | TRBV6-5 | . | TGTGCCAGCAGACAGGGCCGTTACACTGAAGCTTTCTTT | CASRQGRYTEAFF
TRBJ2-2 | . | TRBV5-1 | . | TGCGCCAGCAGCTTGGTTTATAAAGGGGAGAACACCGGGGAGCTGTTTTTT | CASSLVYKGENTGELFF
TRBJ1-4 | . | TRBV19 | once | TGTGCCAGTAGTAAGGGGCCCCTGGATGCAACTAATGAAAAACTGTTTTTT | CASSKGPLDATNEKLFF
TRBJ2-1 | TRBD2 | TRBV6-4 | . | TGTGCCAGCAGTGGTGATGGGACTAGCGGGAGTAATGAGCAGTTCTTC | CASSGDGTSGSNEQFF